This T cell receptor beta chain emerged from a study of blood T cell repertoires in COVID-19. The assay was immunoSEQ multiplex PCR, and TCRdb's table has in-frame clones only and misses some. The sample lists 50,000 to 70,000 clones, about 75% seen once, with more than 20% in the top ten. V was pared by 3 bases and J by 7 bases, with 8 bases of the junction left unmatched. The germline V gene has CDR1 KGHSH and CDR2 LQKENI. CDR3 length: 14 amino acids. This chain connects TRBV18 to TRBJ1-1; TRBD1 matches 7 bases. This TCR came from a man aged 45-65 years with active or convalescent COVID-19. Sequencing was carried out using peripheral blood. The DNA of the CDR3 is TGTGCCAGCTCACCCACGCCGAACAGGGGTGAAGCTTTCTTT. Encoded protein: CASSPTPNRGEAFF.